A selection of T cell receptor beta chains follows, all from one sample in a study of shared clonotypes between healthy human individuals. Sequencing used immunoSEQ multiplex PCR; TCRdb keeps in-frame clones, though not all of them. The sample holds millions of clones, just over 90% seen once. The sample was naive CD8+ T cells from PBMCs. These TCRs come from a man between 18 and 35 years old in good health. Some clones in this sample may be carry-over from other donors' samples. Each CDR3 is given with its conserved first and last residue. The order of the fields is clone size, V gene, D gene, J gene, CDR3 protein, CDR3 DNA. A D gene is named only where the DNA matches it firmly. Size is omitted from some rows. Given values are once, few, many or a class for expanded clones.

-	TRBV19	TRBD1	TRBJ2-7	CARSPGTGDLYEQYF	TGTGCCAGATCTCCCGGGACAGGTGACCTCTACGAGCAGTACTTC
-	TRBV28	-	TRBJ2-7	CASSPPGHTSSYEQYF	TGTGCCAGCAGTCCTCCGGGACATACGAGCTCCTACGAGCAGTACTTC
once	TRBV7-6	-	TRBJ1-1	CASSPGARGNTEAFF	TGTGCCAGCAGCCCGGGGGCCCGAGGAAACACTGAAGCTTTCTTT
-	TRBV5-4	TRBD2	TRBJ2-3	CASSGTGTSGRTGVADTQYF	TGTGCCAGCAGCGGAACAGGGACTAGCGGGAGGACGGGGGTGGCAGATACGCAGTATTTT
once	TRBV7-2	-	TRBJ1-4	CASSFPGGEKLFF	TGTGCCAGCAGCTTCCCGGGGGGGGAAAAACTGTTTTTT
-	TRBV29-1	TRBD1	TRBJ1-1	CSVEGGQGPLGAEAFF	TGCAGCGTTGAAGGGGGACAGGGGCCTTTAGGAGCTGAAGCTTTCTTT
-	TRBV18	-	TRBJ2-7	CASSPPSWDEQYF	TGTGCCAGCTCACCACCTTCGTGGGACGAGCAGTACTTC
-	TRBV7-9	TRBD1	TRBJ1-2	CASHRATGDGYTF	TGTGCCAGCCACCGTGCGACAGGGGACGGCTACACCTTC
once	TRBV27	-	TRBJ2-5	CASSFAPHRDGGETQYF	TGTGCCAGCAGTTTTGCTCCCCACAGGGACGGCGGAGAGACCCAGTACTTC
-	TRBV27	-	TRBJ1-1	CASSLGYMNTEAFF	TGTGCCAGCAGTTTAGGATACATGAACACTGAAGCTTTCTTT
-	TRBV11-2	-	TRBJ1-4	CASRGPGRAEKLFF	TGTGCCAGCAGGGGGCCAGGCCGGGCGGAAAAACTGTTTTTT
-	TRBV4-1	TRBD2	TRBJ2-2	CASSPQPGGRGTGELFF	TGCGCCAGCAGCCCCCAGCCGGGGGGTAGAGGGACCGGGGAGCTGTTTTTT
once	TRBV10-3	TRBD1	TRBJ2-5	CAISKGTGRKETQYF	TGTGCCATCAGTAAAGGGACAGGGAGGAAAGAGACCCAGTACTTC
-	TRBV19	-	TRBJ1-1	CASSPLRRNPWAEAFF	TGTGCCAGTAGTCCGTTACGACGGAACCCATGGGCTGAAGCTTTCTTT
-	TRBV9	-	TRBJ1-2	CASSVAHSPETRFNYGYTF	TGTGCCAGCAGCGTAGCACACTCTCCGGAGACACGGTTTAACTATGGCTACACCTTC
-	TRBV28	-	TRBJ1-5	CASSYTGSNQPQHF	TGTGCCAGCAGTTACACAGGTTCCAATCAGCCCCAGCATTTT
-	TRBV6-6	-	TRBJ1-2	CASSYTGSRDGYTF	TGTGCCAGCAGTTACACAGGAAGCAGGGATGGCTACACCTTC
-	TRBV9	TRBD1	TRBJ2-7	CASSATQGARTYEQYF	TGTGCCAGCAGCGCTACACAGGGGGCGAGGACCTACGAGCAGTACTTC
-	TRBV11-2	-	TRBJ2-2	CASSLKPGASTGELFF	TGTGCCAGCAGCTTAAAGCCGGGGGCGAGCACCGGGGAGCTGTTTTTT
-	TRBV27	-	TRBJ2-7	CASSPLVRPEGEQYF	TGTGCCAGCAGTCCCCTCGTCCGGCCGGAGGGGGAGCAGTACTTC
-	TRBV7-8	TRBD1	TRBJ2-5	CASSPHPGQLETQYF	TGTGCCAGCAGCCCACATCCGGGACAGTTGGAGACCCAGTACTTC
-	TRBV13	-	TRBJ2-2	CASSHFGGLSGELFF	TGTGCCAGCAGCCATTTCGGGGGGCTCTCCGGGGAGCTGTTTTTT
once	TRBV29-1	TRBD2	TRBJ2-1	CSVLTGLAGVREQFF	TGCAGCGTCCTAACCGGACTAGCGGGAGTTCGTGAGCAGTTCTTC
-	TRBV29-1	TRBD1	TRBJ2-5	CSVATGQKETQYF	TGCAGCGTAGCTACGGGACAGAAAGAGACCCAGTACTTC
-	TRBV10-2	-	TRBJ2-2	CASSERRLNTGELFF	TGCGCCAGCAGTGAACGGCGGCTTAACACCGGGGAGCTGTTTTTT
-	TRBV7-6	-	TRBJ1-2	CASSLRTDYGYTF	TGTGCCAGCAGCCTCCGGACGGATTATGGCTACACCTTC
-	TRBV28	-	TRBJ1-2	CAVGRGTSNYGYTF	TGTGCCGTCGGACGAGGGACCTCTAACTATGGCTACACCTTC
-	TRBV7-9	-	TRBJ1-5	CASSLVGGGQPQHF	TGTGCCAGCAGCTTAGTCGGGGGCGGTCAGCCCCAGCATTTT
-	TRBV7-8	-	TRBJ2-2	CASSLGQTTGELFF	TGTGCCAGCAGCTTAGGACAGACCACCGGGGAGCTGTTTTTT
-	TRBV2	-	TRBJ2-7	CASNERASAMPYEQYF	TGTGCCAGCAACGAAAGGGCTAGCGCGATGCCCTACGAGCAGTACTTC
-	TRBV7-2	-	TRBJ2-1	CASSLGGLPPPYNEQFF	TGTGCCAGCAGCTTAGGGGGACTGCCTCCCCCTTACAATGAGCAGTTCTTC
-	TRBV6-1	-	TRBJ1-1	CASSEAIRGMNTEAFF	TGTGCCAGCAGTGAAGCAATTAGAGGGATGAACACTGAAGCTTTCTTT
-	TRBV7-9	-	TRBJ1-1	CASSYPQATEAFF	TGTGCCAGCAGCTACCCCCAGGCGACTGAAGCTTTCTTT
-	TRBV20-1	-	TRBJ2-1	CSAREGDEQFF	TGCAGTGCTAGAGAAGGGGATGAGCAGTTCTTC
-	TRBV7-6	-	TRBJ2-7	CASSPQLTRVSYEQYF	TGTGCCAGCAGCCCGCAACTAACTAGGGTTTCCTACGAGCAGTACTTC
-	TRBV7-9	-	TRBJ2-2	CASSPTPGTPWGTGELFF	TGTGCCAGCAGCCCCACCCCCGGGACTCCCTGGGGAACCGGGGAGCTGTTTTTT
-	TRBV6-5	-	TRBJ2-3	CASSMDGDTQYF	TGTGCCAGCAGCATGGACGGGGATACGCAGTATTTT
-	TRBV25-1	-	TRBJ2-7	CASSVGAYEQYF	TGTGCCAGCAGTGTAGGGGCCTACGAGCAGTACTTC
once	TRBV7-9	-	TRBJ2-1	CASSLGGPGSYNEQFF	TGTGCCAGCAGCTTAGGAGGCCCAGGGTCCTACAATGAGCAGTTCTTC
-	TRBV9	TRBD2	TRBJ2-1	CASSVAASGLYNEQFF	TGTGCCAGCAGCGTAGCGGCTAGCGGACTCTACAATGAGCAGTTCTTC
-	TRBV9	-	TRBJ2-3	CASSVGGALTDTQYF	TGTGCCAGCAGCGTAGGCGGGGCTCTGACAGATACGCAGTATTTT
-	TRBV5-4	-	TRBJ2-3	CASSLVGDSDTQYF	TGTGCCAGCAGCTTGGTTGGGGACTCAGATACGCAGTATTTT
-	TRBV28	-	TRBJ2-5	CASSLWPWAQYF	TGTGCCAGCAGTTTATGGCCCTGGGCCCAGTACTTC
-	TRBV29-1	-	TRBJ2-3	CSVENRDIYPTDTQYF	TGCAGCGTTGAGAACAGGGACATTTATCCAACAGATACGCAGTATTTT
-	TRBV6-1	TRBD1	TRBJ2-7	CASSGTGGTEYF	TGTGCCAGCAGTGGGACAGGGGGGACAGAGTACTTC